This T cell receptor (beta chain) is from a study of T cell responses to AZD1222 COVID-19 vaccine. Findings of the study overall: Samples come after the peak T cell response, not at day 14. Clonal diversity may have been underestimated in mostly white British donors. Once two AZD1222 doses were given, Spike-specific TCR breadth and depth went up.

CDR3 size: 15 residues. V shed 2 bases, J shed 2 bases, and the junction held 5 bases outside the gene matches. The V gene's germline CDR1 is KGHDR and CDR2 SFDVKD. Comment on this clone: As yet, its antigen is unknown.

Libraries were prepared by immunoSEQ multiplex PCR; TCRdb keeps only in-frame clonotypes and omits some of them. The table has more than 85,000 clones, 70% to 90% seen once; the top ten hold 15%. The sample consisted of peripheral blood, taken 28 days after the second AZD1222 dose. The source of this sequence is an adult who received the AZD1222 COVID-19 vaccine. The chain recombines TRBV24-1 with TRBJ2-7; TRBD2 aligns across 7 bases. CDR3 sequence reads: CATSDSGLGAYEQYF. DNA of the CDR3: TGTGCCACCAGTGATTCAGGACTAGGCGCCTACGAGCAGTACTTC.